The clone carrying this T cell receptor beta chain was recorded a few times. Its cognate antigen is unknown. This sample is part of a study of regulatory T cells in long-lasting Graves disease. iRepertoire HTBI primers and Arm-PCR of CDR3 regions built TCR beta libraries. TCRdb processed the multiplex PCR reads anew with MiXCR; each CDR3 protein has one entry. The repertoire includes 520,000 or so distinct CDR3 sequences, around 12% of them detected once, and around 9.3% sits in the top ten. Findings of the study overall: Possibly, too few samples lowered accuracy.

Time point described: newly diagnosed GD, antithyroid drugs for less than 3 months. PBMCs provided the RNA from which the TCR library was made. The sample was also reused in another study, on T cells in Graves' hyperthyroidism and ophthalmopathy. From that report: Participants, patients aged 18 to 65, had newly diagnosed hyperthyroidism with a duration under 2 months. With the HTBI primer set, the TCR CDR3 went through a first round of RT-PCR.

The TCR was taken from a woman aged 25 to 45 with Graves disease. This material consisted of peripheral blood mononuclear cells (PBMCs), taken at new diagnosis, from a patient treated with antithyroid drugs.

The CDR3 DNA reads as TGTGCCAGCAGCCACGGTGGCGGGACAGGGGGCGCAAGAACCCCCGGGGAGCTGTTTTTT. Encoded protein: CASSHGGGTGGARTPGELFF. The chain carries TRBV3-1 and TRBJ2-2; 12 bases are shared with TRBD1. V dropped 3 bases and J dropped 6; count of bases not matched to a gene: 17. Germline CDR1 LGHDT, CDR2 YNNKEL (reference sequence). The length of the CDR3 is 20 residues.